The clone carrying this T cell receptor beta chain was found a few times. There are 16 residues in the CDR3. J gave up 8 bases and V 3 bases, and 8 bases lay outside the gene matches. Germline CDR1 MNHNS, CDR2 SASEGT. This record comes from a study of blood T cell repertoires in COVID-19. In the original workflow: By means of reference gene primer amplification, nucleated cell counts were estimated. Clones were sequenced by immunoSEQ multiplex PCR, and TCRdb holds only the in-frame ones, with some missing. That table gives V, J and clone size, and the DNA gave D and trimming. The sample lists more than 150,000 clones, more than 80% occurring once.

The V gene is TRBV6-1, the J gene TRBJ1-6, with 9 positions matching TRBD1. This TCR derives from a man aged 55 to 70 with acute or convalescent COVID-19. Sequencing was carried out using peripheral blood. The chain's CDR3 is CASSEGTGTSHSPLHF. The CDR3 nucleotides are TGTGCCAGCAGTGAGGGGACAGGGACGTCCCATTCACCCCTCCACTTT.